The 5 T cell receptor beta chains below all came from one sample that was sequenced in a study of PD-1 blockade in mismatch repair-deficient tumors. The data were produced by immunoSEQ multiplex PCR, yet TCRdb's version contains in-frame clones alone and is incomplete. Altogether approximately 9,800 clones are present, 75% to 90% being singletons, with the ten largest covering 0.9% to 1%. The material was PBMCs, obtained less than 47 weeks after starting pembrolizumab. These receptors originate from an adult with mismatch repair-deficient cancer.

The CDR3 DNA reads TGTGCCAGCGGAGGACAGGGGGGAACTGAAGCTTTCTTT. This sequence encodes CASGGQGGTEAFF. This chain links TRBV2 with TRBJ1-1, with TRBD1 matching over 10 bases. Germline-derived CDR1 and CDR2 are SNHLY and FYNNEI. J gave up 5 bases and V 8 bases, and 5 bases lay outside the gene matches. The CDR3 is 13 residues long. The full variable domain, in which reference TRBV2 and TRBJ1-1 provide the parts outside the CDR3, is EPEVTQTPSHQVTQMGQEVILRCVPISNHLYFYWYRQILGQKVEFLVSFYNNEISEKSEIFDDQFSVERPDGSNFTLKIRSTKLEDSAMYFCASGGQGGTEAFFGQGTRLTVV.

This clone was found once. The CDR3 region is CASLVTGGPNTEAFF. The CDR3 DNA sequence: TGTGCCAGCCTCGTCACAGGGGGCCCGAACACTGAAGCTTTCTTT. The rearrangement joins TRBV6-5 to TRBJ1-1, with TRBD1 identical over 9 bases. This CDR3 comprises 15 residues. Trimming at V came to 8 bases and at J to 1 base, leaving 8 bases not matched to a gene. Germline CDR1 MNHEY, CDR2 SVGAGI.

The chain carries TRBV4-2 and TRBJ1-2, with TRBD1 identical over 9 bases. Germline CDR1 and CDR2: LGHNA and YNFKEQ. J lost 3 bases, V lost 4 bases, and 6 bases had no gene match. This CDR3 is built from 15 residues. The DNA of the CDR3 is TGTGCCAGCAGCCTAGACCGACAGGGGGACTATGGCTACACCTTC. It is translated as CASSLDRQGDYGYTF.

The V call is TRBV7-9, the J call TRBJ2-7; 10 positions agree with TRBD2. The CDR3 sequence is 16 residues long. The V and J ends lost 3 bases and 4 bases, in that order; junction bases with no gene match: 9. The germline CDR1 and CDR2 sequences are SEHNR and FQNEAQ (reference sequence). DNA of the CDR3: TGTGCCAGCAGCTTCTTGCTAGCGGGAGTAGAATACGAGCAGTACTTC. Protein: CASSFLLAGVEYEQYF.

This sequence joins TRBV28 and TRBJ2-7; TRBD2 matches 7 bases. This CDR3 comprises 15 residues. Trimming at V came to 2 bases and at J to 4 bases, leaving 8 bases not matched to a gene. Looked up from germline, CDR1 is MDHEN and CDR2 is SYDVKM. CDR3 sequence reads: CASSLAGVSSYEQYF. CDR3 in DNA: TGTGCCAGCAGTTTAGCGGGAGTTTCTTCTTACGAGCAGTACTTC.